The present T cell receptor (beta chain) was sequenced within a study of OX40 agonist ivuxolimab in advanced cancers. Study summary: Patients' therapy was ivuxolimab, an antibody that acts as an agonist of OX40 (CD134). Patients were treated with intravenous ivuxolimab, dosed at 0.01 to 10 mg/kg and infused every 2 weeks. Patients treated during dose escalation were battling hepatocellular carcinoma, melanoma, renal cell or head and neck cancer.

This CDR3 region has 14 residues. Germline V gives CDR1 SGHRS, CDR2 YFSETQ. Trimming at V came to 4 bases and at J to 5 bases, leaving 7 bases not matched to a gene. Profiling relied on immunoSEQ multiplex PCR, and the TCRdb table lists in-frame clones only, not all of them. The sample consists of about 64,000 clones, about nine tenths of them appearing once. This clone came up once. The rearrangement links TRBV5-1 to TRBJ2-5; 8 bases agree with TRBD2. The material sequenced was CD4+ or CD8+ T cells sorted from blood, taken in a trial of the OX40 agonist ivuxolimab. This receptor was identified in an adult with an advanced solid tumor such as melanoma, head and neck, liver or kidney cancer. CDR3 bases: TGCGCCAGCAGCGGTTCGGGGGGGGTGGAGACCCAGTACTTC. Translating gives CASSGSGGVETQYF.